This T cell receptor beta chain was identified during a study of regulatory T cells in long-lasting Graves disease. The time point was: newly diagnosed GD, antithyroid drugs for less than 3 months. Construction of the TCR library relied on RNA isolated from PBMCs. The ends were cut back, 9 bases at V and 2 bases at J, with 8 bases in the middle. The CDR3 loop spans 12 amino acids. From germline, CDR1 is MDHEN and CDR2 SYDVKM. Construction of the TCR beta libraries employed iRepertoire HTBI primers in conjunction with Arm-PCR of CDR3 regions. MiXCR was run by TCRdb on the multiplex PCR reads, yielding one entry per CDR3 protein. Here the sample spans about 560,000 distinct CDR3 sequences, 15% to 20% being singletons. This clonotype was detected many times. In addition, the sample was reused for a study of T cells in Graves' hyperthyroidism and ophthalmopathy. That investigation notes: Uncontrolled infection, other autoimmune disease, pregnancy or lactation disqualified patients from enrolment.

The specimen was peripheral blood mononuclear cells (PBMCs), collected at new diagnosis, from a patient treated with antithyroid drugs. This sequence joins TRBV28 and TRBJ2-4, with D possibly TRBD1 on 5 matching bases. The TCR sequence derives from a man younger than 35 with Graves disease. In DNA form, the CDR3 reads TGTGCCAGTCGACAGACCAAAAACATTCAGTACTTC. It translates to CASRQTKNIQYF.